The entry that follows covers one T cell receptor (beta chain) sequence. TCRdb's copy holds only in-frame clones and misses some; the assay was immunoSEQ multiplex PCR. This table holds 250,000 to 350,000 clones, approximately 83% found once. This record comes from a study of blood T cell repertoires in COVID-19. V shed 4 bases and J shed 4 bases, with 16 bases lying between them. Per germline, CDR1 MNHEY and CDR2 SVGEGT. The CDR3 is made up of 15 amino acids. The rearrangement joins TRBV6-2 or TRBV6-3 to TRBJ1-1; D gene unclear. Sequenced material: peripheral blood. This receptor was identified in a person aged 65 to 85 with COVID-19, enrolled during active disease. The CDR3 nucleotides are TGTGCCAGCAGTTCCCTTTATCGGGGAGGCACTGAAGCTTTCTTT. Translating it yields CASSSLYRGGTEAFF.